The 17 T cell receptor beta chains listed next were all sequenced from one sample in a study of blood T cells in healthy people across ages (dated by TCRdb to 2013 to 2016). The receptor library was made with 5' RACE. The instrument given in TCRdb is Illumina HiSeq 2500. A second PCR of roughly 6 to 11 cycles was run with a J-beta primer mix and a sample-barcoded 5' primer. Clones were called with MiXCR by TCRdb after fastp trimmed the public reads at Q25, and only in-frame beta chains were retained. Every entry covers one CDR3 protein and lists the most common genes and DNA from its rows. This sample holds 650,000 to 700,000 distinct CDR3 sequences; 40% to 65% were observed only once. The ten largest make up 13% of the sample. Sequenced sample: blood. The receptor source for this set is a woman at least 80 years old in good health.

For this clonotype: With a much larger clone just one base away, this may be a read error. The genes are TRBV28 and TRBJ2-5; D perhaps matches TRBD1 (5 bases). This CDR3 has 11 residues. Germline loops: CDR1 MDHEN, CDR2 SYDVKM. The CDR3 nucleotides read TGTGCCCGCAGTCGTCAGGGTAATAAGTACTTC. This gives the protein CARSRQGNKYF.

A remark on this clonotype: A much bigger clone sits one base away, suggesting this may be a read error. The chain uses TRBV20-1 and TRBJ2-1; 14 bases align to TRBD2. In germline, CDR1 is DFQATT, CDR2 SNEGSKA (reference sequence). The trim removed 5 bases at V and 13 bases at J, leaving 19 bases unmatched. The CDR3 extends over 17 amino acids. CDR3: CSALGTSGRGIPGTQFF. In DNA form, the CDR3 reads TGCAGTGCTCTCGGGACTAGCGGGAGAGGAATCCCAGGGACCCAGTTCTTC.

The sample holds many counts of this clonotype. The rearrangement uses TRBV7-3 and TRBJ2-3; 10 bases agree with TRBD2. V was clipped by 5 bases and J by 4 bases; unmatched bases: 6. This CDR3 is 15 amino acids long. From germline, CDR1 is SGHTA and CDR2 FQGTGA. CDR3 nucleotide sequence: TGTGCCAGCAGCCCAGCGGGGGGGGAGCCAGATACGCAGTATTTT. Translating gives CASSPAGGEPDTQYF.

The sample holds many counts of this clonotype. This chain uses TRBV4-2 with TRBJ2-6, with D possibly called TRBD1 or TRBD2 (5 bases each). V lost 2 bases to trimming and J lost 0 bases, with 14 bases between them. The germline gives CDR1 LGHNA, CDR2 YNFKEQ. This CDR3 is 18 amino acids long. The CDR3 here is CASSQRLFGTSGANVLTF. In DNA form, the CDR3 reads TGTGCCAGCAGCCAACGTCTCTTTGGGACCTCTGGGGCCAACGTCCTGACTTTC.

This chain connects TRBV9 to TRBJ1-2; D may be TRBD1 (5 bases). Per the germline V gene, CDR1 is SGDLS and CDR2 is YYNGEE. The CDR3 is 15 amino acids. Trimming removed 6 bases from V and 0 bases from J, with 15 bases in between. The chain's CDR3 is CASNQEGVPNYGYTF. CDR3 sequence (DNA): TGTGCCAGCAACCAAGAAGGGGTTCCTAACTATGGCTACACCTTC.

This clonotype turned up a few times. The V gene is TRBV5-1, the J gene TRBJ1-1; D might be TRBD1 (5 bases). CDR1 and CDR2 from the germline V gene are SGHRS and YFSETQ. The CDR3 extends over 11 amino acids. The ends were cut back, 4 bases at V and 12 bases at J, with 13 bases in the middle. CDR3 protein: CASSAGPLTFF. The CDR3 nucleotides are TGCGCCAGCAGCGCGGGACCGCTAACTTTCTTT.

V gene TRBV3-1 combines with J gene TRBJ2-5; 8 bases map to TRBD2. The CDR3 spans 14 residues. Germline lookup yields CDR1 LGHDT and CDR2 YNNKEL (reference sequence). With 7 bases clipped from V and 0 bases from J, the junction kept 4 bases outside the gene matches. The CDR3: CASTRGGYQETQYF. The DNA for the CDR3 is TGTGCCAGCACTCGGGGGGGCTACCAAGAGACCCAGTACTTC.

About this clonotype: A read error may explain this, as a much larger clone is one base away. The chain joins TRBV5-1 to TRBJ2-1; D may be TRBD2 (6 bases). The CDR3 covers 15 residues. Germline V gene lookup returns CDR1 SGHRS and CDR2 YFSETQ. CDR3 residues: CASSTTPTDYSEQFF. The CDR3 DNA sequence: TGCGCCAGCAGCACCACTCCCACGGACTACAGTGAGCAGTTCTTC.

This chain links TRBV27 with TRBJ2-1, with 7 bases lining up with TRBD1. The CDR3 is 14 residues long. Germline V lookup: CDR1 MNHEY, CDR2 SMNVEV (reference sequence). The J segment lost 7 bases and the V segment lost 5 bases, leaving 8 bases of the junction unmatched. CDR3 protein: CASSSRDRPNEQFF. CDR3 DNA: TGTGCCAGCAGTAGCCGGGACAGACCTAATGAGCAGTTCTTC.

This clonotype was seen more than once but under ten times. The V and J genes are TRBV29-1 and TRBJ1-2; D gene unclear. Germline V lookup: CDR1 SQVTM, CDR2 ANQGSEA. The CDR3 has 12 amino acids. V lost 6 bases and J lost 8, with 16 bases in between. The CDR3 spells CSVSSAGAGYTF. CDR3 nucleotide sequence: TGCAGCGTATCCTCGGCGGGTGCCGGCTACACCTTC. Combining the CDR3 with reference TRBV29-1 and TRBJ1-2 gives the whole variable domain SAVISQKPSRDICQRGTSLTIQCQVDSQVTMMFWYRQQPGQSLTLIATANQGSEATYESGFVIDKFPISRPNLTFSTLTVSNMSPEDSSIYLCSVSSAGAGYTFGSGTRLTVV.

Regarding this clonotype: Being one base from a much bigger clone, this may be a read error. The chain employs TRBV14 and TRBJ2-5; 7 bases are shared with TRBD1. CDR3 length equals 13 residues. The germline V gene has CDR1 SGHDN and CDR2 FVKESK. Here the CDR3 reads CATQRGQQGTQYF. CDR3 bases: TGTGCCACCCAAAGGGGACAGCAAGGGACCCAGTACTTC.

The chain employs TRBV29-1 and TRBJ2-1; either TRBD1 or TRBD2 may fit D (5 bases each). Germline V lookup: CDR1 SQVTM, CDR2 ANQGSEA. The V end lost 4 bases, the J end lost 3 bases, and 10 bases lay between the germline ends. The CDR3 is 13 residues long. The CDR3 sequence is CSVVGDLYNEQFF. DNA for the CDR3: TGCAGCGTTGTGGGGGACCTCTACAATGAGCAGTTCTTC.

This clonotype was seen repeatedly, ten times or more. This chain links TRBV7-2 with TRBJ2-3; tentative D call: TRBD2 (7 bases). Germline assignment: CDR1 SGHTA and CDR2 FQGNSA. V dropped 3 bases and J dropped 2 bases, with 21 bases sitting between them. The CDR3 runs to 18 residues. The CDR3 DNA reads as TGTGCCAGCAGCTTCCGCGGGGGCGGAATGGAATCCACAGATACGCAGTATTTT. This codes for CASSFRGGGMESTDTQYF.

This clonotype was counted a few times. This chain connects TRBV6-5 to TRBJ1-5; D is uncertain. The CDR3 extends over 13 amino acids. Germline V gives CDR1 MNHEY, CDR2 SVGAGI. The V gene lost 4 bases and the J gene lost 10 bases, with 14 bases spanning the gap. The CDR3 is CASSSRPARPQHF. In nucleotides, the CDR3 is TGTGCCAGCAGTTCCCGGCCAGCTCGACCCCAGCATTTT.

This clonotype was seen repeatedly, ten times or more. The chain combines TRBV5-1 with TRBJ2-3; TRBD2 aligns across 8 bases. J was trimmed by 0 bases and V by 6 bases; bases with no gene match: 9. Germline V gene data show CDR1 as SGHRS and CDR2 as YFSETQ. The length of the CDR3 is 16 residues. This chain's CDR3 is CASIDISGRSTDTQYF. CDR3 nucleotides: TGCGCCAGCATCGATATAAGCGGGAGAAGCACAGATACGCAGTATTTT.

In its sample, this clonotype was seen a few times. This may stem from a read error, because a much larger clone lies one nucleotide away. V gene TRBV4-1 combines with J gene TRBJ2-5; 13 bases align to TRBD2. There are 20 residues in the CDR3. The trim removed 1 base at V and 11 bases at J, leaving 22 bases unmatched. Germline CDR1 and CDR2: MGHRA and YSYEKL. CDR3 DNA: TGCGCCAGCAGCCAAGTTCCGGGACTAGCGGGGAGCAGGAGTGTCTATGAGCAGTACTTC. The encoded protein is CASSQVPGLAGSRSVYEQYF.

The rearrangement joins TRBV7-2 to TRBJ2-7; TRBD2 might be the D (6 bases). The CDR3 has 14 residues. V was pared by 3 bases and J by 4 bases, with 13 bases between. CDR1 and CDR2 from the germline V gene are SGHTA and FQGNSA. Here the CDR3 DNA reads TGTGCCAGCAGCTTTGATCGGGGGATTTACGAGCAGTACTTC. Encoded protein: CASSFDRGIYEQYF.